This entry lists 17 T cell receptor beta chains sequenced from one sample in a study of PD-1 blockade in classical Hodgkin lymphoma. All patients experienced relapse after autologous stem cell transplantation, and brentuximab vedotin exposure was variable. TCRdb keeps only in-frame clones here, not all; method: immunoSEQ multiplex PCR. This repertoire shows around 15,000 clones, over 60% found once; its top ten account for around 8.3%. Here the sequenced sample was peripheral blood mononuclear cells (PBMCs), taken before the second cycle of nivolumab. These receptors all come from a human donor with classical Hodgkin lymphoma.

The chain combines TRBV27 with TRBJ1-1; the D is unclear. V lost 5 bases to trimming and J lost 4 bases, with 8 bases between them. Germline V CDR1 and CDR2: MNHEY, SMNVEV (reference sequence). The CDR3 consists of 12 residues. In DNA form, the CDR3 reads TGTGCCAGCAGTCCCCGAGGCACTGAAGCTTTCTTT. It translates to CASSPRGTEAFF.

The chain has TRBV4-1 and TRBJ2-7; maybe TRBD1 (5 bases). The CDR3 spans 16 residues. CDR1 is MGHRA, CDR2 YSYEKL, per germline. Trimming stripped 0 bases from V and 4 bases from J, with 16 bases between. CDR3: CASSQDLQGIGYEQYF. Written as DNA, the CDR3 is TGCGCCAGCAGCCAAGATCTTCAGGGTATAGGATACGAGCAGTACTTC.

This chain connects TRBV11-3 to TRBJ2-2, with D perhaps TRBD1 (6 bases). Germline loops: CDR1 SGHNT, CDR2 YENEEA. V was shortened by 0 bases and J by 4 bases, with 9 bases between the two germline ends. This CDR3 has 15 amino acids. CDR3 coding DNA: TGTGCCAGCAGCTTAGATCAGGGGCGCACCGGGGAGCTGTTTTTT. The encoded protein is CASSLDQGRTGELFF. The whole variable domain, filled in from reference TRBV11-3 and TRBJ2-2, reads EAGVVQSPRYKIIEKKQPVAFWCNPISGHNTLYWYLQNLGQGPELLIRYENEEAVDDSQLPKDRFSAERLKGVDSTLKIQPAELGDSAVYLCASSLDQGRTGELFFGEGSRLTVL.

Relative to its sample, this clone is medium-sized. The chain combines TRBV30 with TRBJ1-6; D call uncertain. The CDR3 totals 14 residues. Germline V lookup: CDR1 GTSNPN, CDR2 SVGIG (reference sequence). Between the trimmed V and J ends, which lost 1 base and 7 bases, there was a span of 11 bases. CDR3 nucleotide sequence: TGTGCCTGGAGTGCGGGTCAAAGAAATTCACCCCTCCACTTT. Its protein product is CAWSAGQRNSPLHF.

The V gene is TRBV5-1, the J gene TRBJ2-2; D unresolved. The germline V gene encodes CDR1 SGHRS and CDR2 YFSETQ. The CDR3 totals 13 residues. Deletions cut 3 bases from V and 5 bases from J, with 8 bases between. CDR3 sequence reads: CASSYRETGELFF. Written as DNA, the CDR3 is TGCGCCAGCAGCTACAGAGAAACCGGGGAGCTGTTTTTT.

This clone was observed a few times. The chain couples TRBV19 to TRBJ1-6; D gene unclear. CDR3 length: 14 amino acids. The V and J ends lost 5 bases and 8 bases respectively, with 13 bases between them. Germline loops: CDR1 LNHDA, CDR2 SQIVND (reference sequence). The CDR3 here is CASSSRETHSPLHF. Here the CDR3 DNA reads TGTGCCAGTAGTTCCCGGGAAACCCATTCACCCCTCCACTTT.

This clone has more than one count but fewer than ten. The V call is TRBV9, the J call TRBJ2-7; 15 bases agree with TRBD2. Germline V gives CDR1 SGDLS, CDR2 YYNGEE. There are 14 residues in the CDR3. V gave up 2 bases and J gave up 6 bases; unmatched junction bases: 0. DNA for the CDR3: TGTGCCAGCAGCGTGGGACTAGCGGGAGGCGAGCAGTACTTC. It yields the protein CASSVGLAGGEQYF.

CDR3 nucleotide sequence: TGTGCCAGCAGTTACAGCCAGGGCTATGGCTACACCTTC. Protein product: CASSYSQGYGYTF. V gene TRBV6-6 combines with J gene TRBJ1-2, with D perhaps matching TRBD1 (5 bases). Trimming took off 2 bases at V and 4 bases at J, with 8 bases between the two ends. The CDR3 runs to 13 residues. Germline V CDR1 and CDR2: MNHNY, SVGAGI (reference sequence).

V and J are TRBV4-2 and TRBJ2-5; 8 nucleotides align to TRBD1. CDR1 is LGHNA and CDR2 is YNFKEQ in the germline V gene. The CDR3 spans 14 residues. V dropped 4 bases and J dropped 2; count of bases not matched to a gene: 3. As DNA, the CDR3 is TGTGCCAGCAGCCGAACAGGGGGACAAGAGACCCAGTACTTC. Translating it yields CASSRTGGQETQYF.

This rearrangement joins TRBV5-6 to TRBJ2-3; 11 bases fit TRBD2. CDR3 length: 15 residues. V lost 5 bases to trimming and J lost 4 bases; unmatched junction nucleotides: 6. CDR1 SGHDT and CDR2 YYEEEE come from the germline V gene. This CDR3 is CASRYTSGSADTQYF. CDR3 DNA sequence: TGTGCCAGCAGATATACTAGCGGGAGCGCAGATACGCAGTATTTT.

The V and J genes are TRBV29-1 and TRBJ1-4; D is undetermined. Trimming removed 0 bases from V and 12 bases from J, with 11 bases in between. Germline V gene lookup returns CDR1 SQVTM and CDR2 ANQGSEA. The CDR3 is 12 residues long. CDR3 amino acids: CSVEDRGGELFF. The DNA for the CDR3 is TGCAGCGTTGAAGATCGGGGAGGAGAACTGTTTTTT.

The genes are TRBV29-1 and TRBJ2-2; D is ambiguous. Trimming left V 7 bases short and J 1 base short, with 13 bases between. Germline V gene data show CDR1 as SQVTM and CDR2 as ANQGSEA. CDR3 size: 14 residues. The CDR3 spells CSAFIRRNTGELFF. The DNA for the CDR3 is TGCAGCGCCTTCATACGCAGGAACACCGGGGAGCTGTTTTTT.

The chain has TRBV28 and TRBJ1-3, with D maybe TRBD1 (5 bases). Germline V gene lookup returns CDR1 MDHEN and CDR2 SYDVKM. The CDR3 has 13 amino acids. Trimming removed 5 bases from V and 3 bases from J, with 8 bases in between. The chain's CDR3 is CASSRQRGNTIYF. CDR3 DNA: TGTGCCAGCAGTCGACAGCGTGGAAACACCATATATTTT.

The chain has TRBV10-1 and TRBJ2-3, with 7 bases matching TRBD2. After removal of 3 bases from V and 3 bases from J, the junction contained 9 bases not matched to a gene. The CDR3 covers 16 residues. Germline V gene data show CDR1 as WNHNN and CDR2 as SYGVQD (reference sequence). The CDR3: CASSEGRGSGTDTQYF. In nucleotides, the CDR3 is TGCGCCAGCAGTGAAGGGCGCGGGAGTGGGACAGATACGCAGTATTTT.

As concerns this clone: Other nucleotide sequences from this sample produce the same CDR3. The rearrangement uses TRBV5-1 and TRBJ1-1; D is possibly TRBD1 (5 bases). This CDR3 contains 14 residues. Trimming shortened V by 4 bases and J by 1 base, and 11 bases separated the two germline ends. CDR1 SGHRS and CDR2 YFSETQ come from the germline V gene. The CDR3 reads CASSPGTGNTEAFF. For the CDR3, the DNA is TGCGCCAGCAGCCCTGGGACGGGGAACACTGAAGCTTTCTTT.

This clone appeared a single time. This chain links TRBV6-1 with TRBJ2-1; the D gene is possibly TRBD2 (5 bases). The CDR3 is 14 residues long. The germline V gene has CDR1 MNHNS and CDR2 SASEGT. V was pared by 2 bases and J by 4 bases, with 9 bases between. The CDR3 coding sequence is TGTGCCAGCAGTGAAAACCCGGGGTACAATGAGCAGTTCTTC. Its translation: CASSENPGYNEQFF.

V gene TRBV5-6 combines with J gene TRBJ1-5, with D possibly TRBD1 on 6 matching bases. There are 14 residues in the CDR3. Germline V gene data show CDR1 as SGHDT and CDR2 as YYEEEE. Trimming stripped 2 bases from V and 15 bases from J, with 21 bases between. The CDR3 sequence: CASSFGMGGALLHF. In DNA, the CDR3 is TGTGCCAGCAGCTTCGGGATGGGGGGGGCCCTCCTGCATTTT.